This is a list of T cell receptor beta chains from one sample in a study of blood T cell repertoires in COVID-19. Profiling relied on immunoSEQ multiplex PCR, and the TCRdb table lists in-frame clones only, not all of them. The sample has 25,000 to 35,000 clones, more than 90% seen once. Material: peripheral blood. These TCRs come from an older man with active or convalescent COVID-19. CDR3s include the opening cysteine and the closing phenylalanine or tryptophan. A D gene is named only where the DNA matches it firmly. The size entry is marked missing in some rows and otherwise reads once, few, many or a size class.

j_gene	abundance	v_gene	d_gene	CDR3nt	CDR3aa
TRBJ2-2	.	TRBV7-2	TRBD2	TGTGCCAGCAGCCCCAGGGGTAGCGGGGGGACCACCGGGGAGCTGTTTTTT	CASSPRGSGGTTGELFF
TRBJ2-1	.	TRBV27	.	TGTGCCAGCAGTTTGTCTCTATCCTACAATGAGCAGTTCTTC	CASSLSLSYNEQFF
TRBJ1-3	.	TRBV5-6	TRBD1	TGTGCCAGCGACAGGGGAAGGGCTGGAAACACCATATATTTT	CASDRGRAGNTIYF
TRBJ1-1	.	TRBV6-5	.	TGTGCCAGCAGTTACTCGACTGGCGAAAGAGCTTTCTTT	CASSYSTGERAFF
TRBJ2-7	few	TRBV11-2	.	TGTGCCAGCAGCTTCAGTCTCGAGCAGTACTTC	CASSFSLEQYF
TRBJ2-1	.	TRBV9	TRBD2	TGTGCCAGCAGCGTAACTCCCGGGACTAGCGGTTACAATGAGCAGTTCTTC	CASSVTPGTSGYNEQFF
TRBJ2-3	.	TRBV7-2	TRBD1	TGTGCCAGCAGCTTAGCGTTGGGGACAGGGAAAGATACGCAGTATTTT	CASSLALGTGKDTQYF
TRBJ1-1	once	TRBV5-1	.	TGCGCCAGCAGCTTGACAGAAAACACTGAAGCTTTCTTT	CASSLTENTEAFF
TRBJ2-7	once	TRBV6-5	.	TGTGCCAGCAGCGCATCCGTGACAGCCTCCTACGAGCAGTACTTC	CASSASVTASYEQYF
TRBJ2-1	.	TRBV5-4	.	TGTGCCAGCAGCTTGACAGGGCGCAATGAGCAGTTCTTC	CASSLTGRNEQFF
TRBJ1-4	.	TRBV11-2	.	TGTGCCAGCAGCCCCGGGGTAATTACAACTAATGAAAAACTGTTTTTT	CASSPGVITTNEKLFF
TRBJ1-4	.	TRBV10-1	TRBD1	TGCGCCAGCAGTCCGGGACAGCTAAATGAAAAACTGTTTTTT	CASSPGQLNEKLFF
TRBJ1-4	.	TRBV6-5	.	TGTGCCAGCAGTTACTCTCCCTCGGGGGAAAAACTGTTTTTT	CASSYSPSGEKLFF
TRBJ1-6	once	TRBV7-7	.	TGTGCTAGCAGCTTAGATGGACAGACGCATTCACCCCTCCACTTT	CASSLDGQTHSPLHF
TRBJ2-1	.	TRBV19	.	TGTGCCAGTAGTATAGGGGGCCCCCCCGGCTACAATGAGCAGTTCTTC	CASSIGGPPGYNEQFF
TRBJ2-3	.	TRBV10-3	TRBD2	TGTGCCATCAGTATTCTAGCGGACAATACAGATACGCAGTATTTT	CAISILADNTDTQYF
TRBJ1-2	.	TRBV5-1	TRBD1	TGCGCCAGCAGCCCGGACAGGGGGTTAGACTATGGCTACACCTTC	CASSPDRGLDYGYTF
TRBJ1-5	.	TRBV27	TRBD1	TGTGCCAGCAGTGGGGGACAGGGCCCTAATCAGCCCCAGCATTTT	CASSGGQGPNQPQHF
TRBJ2-1	.	TRBV3-1/TRBV3-2	.	TGTGCCAGCAGCCAAGGACGCGGCAATGAGCAGTTCTTC	CASSQGRGNEQFF
TRBJ1-2	.	TRBV6-5	.	TGTGCCAGCAGACAACAGGGCTACTATGGCTACACCTTC	CASRQQGYYGYTF
TRBJ1-5	.	TRBV19	.	TGTGCCAGTAGTATAGATGAGTTCAATCAGCCCCAGCATTTT	CASSIDEFNQPQHF
TRBJ2-1	.	TRBV15	.	TGTGCCACCAGCAGGAGGATCGGGACAAGTACCTACAATGAGCAGTTCTTC	CATSRRIGTSTYNEQFF
TRBJ1-3	.	TRBV6-1	.	TGTGCCAGCAGTGAAGCGCGGGGGACTGGAAACACCATATATTTT	CASSEARGTGNTIYF
TRBJ2-2	.	TRBV11-2	TRBD2	TGTGCCAGCAGCTTAGGACTAGCGGGAGTAGTCACCGGGGAGCTGTTTTTT	CASSLGLAGVVTGELFF
TRBJ1-2	.	TRBV7-9	.	TGTGCCAGCAGCTACACAGGGAACTATGGCTACACCTTC	CASSYTGNYGYTF
TRBJ2-5	once	TRBV5-6	.	TGTGCCAGCAGCTTGGGCGGGGGCGACCAAGAGACCCAGTACTTC	CASSLGGGDQETQYF
TRBJ1-1	once	TRBV12-3/TRBV12-4	.	TGTGCCAGCAGTCCGGGGTTTGGCACTGAAGCTTTCTTT	CASSPGFGTEAFF
TRBJ1-6	.	TRBV9	.	TGTGCCAGCAGCGCCGTCGGACTTTATAATTCACCCCTCCACTTT	CASSAVGLYNSPLHF
TRBJ2-7	.	TRBV4-1	.	TGCGCCAGCAGCCAACGGTCCGGAGGCGAGCAGTACTTC	CASSQRSGGEQYF
TRBJ1-5	.	TRBV5-1	.	TGCGCCAGCAGCTTGGTCCCAGATAGCAATCAGCCCCAGCATTTT	CASSLVPDSNQPQHF
TRBJ2-1	once	TRBV7-2	.	TGTGCCAGCAGCTTAACTGGGGCAGGGAATGAGCAGTTCTTC	CASSLTGAGNEQFF
TRBJ1-4	.	TRBV7-2	.	TGTGCCAGCAGCTTAGTGGGCAGGGAAAAACTGTTTTTT	CASSLVGREKLFF
TRBJ2-5	once	TRBV7-2	TRBD2	TGTGCCAGCAGGCCCCCGGCTAGCGGGAGGGGAGAGACCCAGTACTTC	CASRPPASGRGETQYF
TRBJ1-1	.	TRBV19	.	TGTGCCAGTAGTATGACACAGGGAACTTCTGAAGCTTTCTTT	CASSMTQGTSEAFF
TRBJ2-3	once	TRBV7-2	.	TGTGCCAGCAGCTCACAGCGGGGCACAGATACGCAGTATTTT	CASSSQRGTDTQYF
TRBJ1-1	.	TRBV6-5	.	TGTGCCAGCAGATCAGAACTGAACACTGAAGCTTTCTTT	CASRSELNTEAFF
TRBJ1-2	once	TRBV2	TRBD1	TGTGCCAGCAGTGAAAAGTGGACAGGGAATGGCTACACCTTC	CASSEKWTGNGYTF
TRBJ2-1	.	TRBV7-8	TRBD2	TGTGCCAGCAGCCCAAGGACTAGCGGGTGGGGTTACAATGAGCAGTTCTTC	CASSPRTSGWGYNEQFF
TRBJ1-2	.	TRBV24-1	.	TGTGCCACCAGTGATCGACCGGAGGTGGATGGCTACACCTTC	CATSDRPEVDGYTF
TRBJ2-1	once	TRBV15	TRBD2	TGTGCCACCAGCAGAGGGGACGGGGGGTGGATGAATGAGCAGTTCTTC	CATSRGDGGWMNEQFF
TRBJ2-5	few	TRBV20-1	.	TGCAGTGCTAGTTTCGGCGGGGAGACCCAGTACTTC	CSASFGGETQYF
TRBJ2-1	.	TRBV3-1/TRBV3-2	TRBD2	TGTGCCAGCAGCCAAGATCGGGAGGGGGGTAATGAGCAGTTCTTC	CASSQDREGGNEQFF
TRBJ1-1	once	TRBV6-5	.	TGTGCCAGCAGACCACAGGGTAGACGCACTGAAGCTTTCTTT	CASRPQGRRTEAFF
TRBJ1-2	.	TRBV6-5	.	TGTGCCAGCAGCGAGTATGGCTACACCTTC	CASSEYGYTF
TRBJ2-1	.	TRBV9	TRBD2	TGTGCCAGCAGCAGGGGACTAGCGGGAAACAATGAGCAGTTCTTC	CASSRGLAGNNEQFF
TRBJ2-1	.	TRBV5-4	.	TGTGCCAGCGCCGTAGTTCGGACAGGAGGGAATGAGCAGTTCTTC	CASAVVRTGGNEQFF